One sample yielded the 19 T cell receptor beta chains listed below, sequenced in a study of T-cell memory formation after mild COVID-19. TCRdb reanalysed the 5' RACE reads using MiXCR and keeps one entry per CDR3 protein. Of under 700,000 distinct CDR3 sequences in the sample, roughly 22% were seen once. The sequenced sample was PBMCs or a T cell subset sorted from them (not recorded which). These receptors originate from an adult woman who had mild COVID-19 (a few samples of this study predate the infection). Cell type and time point are not known.

This chain links TRBV7-8 with TRBJ2-3; 9 bases line up with TRBD2. This CDR3 comprises 16 residues. Germline values: CDR1 SGHVS, CDR2 FQNEAQ. V was clipped by 5 bases and J by 6 bases; unmatched bases: 12. The CDR3 DNA reads TGTGCCAGCAGCCTAGAGCTAGCGGGGTATGGCGATACGCAGTATTTT. Protein product: CASSLELAGYGDTQYF. The whole variable domain, remainder taken from reference TRBV7-8 and TRBJ2-3, is GAGVSQSPRYKVAKRGQDVALRCDPISGHVSLFWYQQALGQGPEFLTYFQNEAQLDKSGLPSDRFFAERPEGSVSTLKIQRTQQEDSAVYLCASSLELAGYGDTQYFGPGTRLTVL.

In its sample, this clonotype was seen a few times. V usage is TRBV18 and J usage is TRBJ2-3, with D perhaps matching TRBD1 or TRBD2 (6 bases each). This CDR3 has 17 residues. The germline V gene has CDR1 KGHSH and CDR2 LQKENI. Trimming took off 0 bases at V and 1 base at J, with 14 bases between the two ends. The CDR3 DNA is TGTGCCAGCTCACCACCTAACGGGGGCTGGGGCACAGATACGCAGTATTTT. This gives the protein CASSPPNGGWGTDTQYF.

This clonotype has a handful of counts. The chain is built from TRBV12-3 or TRBV12-4 and TRBJ2-1; D is unclear. The CDR3 extends over 12 amino acids. V lost 3 bases, J lost 8 bases, and 8 bases lay in between. Here the CDR3 DNA reads TGTGCCAGCAGTTTCTGGGGATATGAGCAGTTCTTC. Protein: CASSFWGYEQFF.

The V gene is TRBV20-1, the J gene TRBJ2-5; the D gene could be TRBD1 or TRBD2 (6 bases each). Trimming stripped 0 bases from V and 4 bases from J, with 21 bases between. CDR3 length: 17 amino acids. The germline gives CDR1 DFQATT, CDR2 SNEGSKA (reference sequence). The DNA for the CDR3 is TGCAGTGCTAGAGATTTGTTGAGTGGCGGAGGGGGAGAGACCCAGTACTTC. As protein: CSARDLLSGGGGETQYF.

This clonotype was observed a handful of times. The J gene is TRBJ2-3, the V gene TRBV4-1, with TRBD1 as a possible D gene (6 bases). The ends were cut back, 7 bases at V and 2 bases at J, with 16 bases in the middle. The germline CDR1 and CDR2 sequences are MGHRA and YSYEKL. This CDR3 comprises 15 residues. CDR3 coding DNA: TGCGCCAGCATCCAGGGGTTAGGGGTCACAGATACGCAGTATTTT. This codes for CASIQGLGVTDTQYF.

The chain has TRBV6-6 and TRBJ1-4; D remains unclear. Germline lookup yields CDR1 MNHNY and CDR2 SVGAGI (reference sequence). This CDR3 comprises 14 residues. The V gene lost 7 bases and the J gene lost 8 bases, with 17 bases spanning the gap. This CDR3 reads CASTDTYSGEKLFF. CDR3 sequence (DNA): TGTGCCAGCACTGACACTTACAGCGGAGAAAAACTGTTTTTT.

This clonotype was found a few times. The chain is built from TRBV5-1 and TRBJ2-1; 9 positions match TRBD2. The CDR3 runs 16 residues. Germline assignment: CDR1 SGHRS and CDR2 YFSETQ. Unmatched junction bases numbered 9, after V lost 0 bases and J lost 8 bases. The CDR3 nucleotides are TGCGCCAGCAGCTTGGTGGCGGGGGGGCCCTCGGATGAGCAGTTCTTC. Protein product: CASSLVAGGPSDEQFF.

The chain joins TRBV12-3 or TRBV12-4 to TRBJ2-3; D is ambiguous. This CDR3 has 13 amino acids. The ends were cut back, 3 bases at V and 12 bases at J, with 16 bases in the middle. This chain's CDR3 is CASSLPEPGPQYF. CDR3 nucleotides: TGTGCCAGCAGTTTGCCCGAACCGGGTCCCCAGTATTTT.

The rearrangement joins TRBV19 to TRBJ2-2, with D possibly being TRBD1 (6 bases). CDR3 length: 12 residues. In germline, CDR1 is LNHDA, CDR2 SQIVND (reference sequence). V was shortened by 7 bases and J by 7 bases, with 10 bases between the two germline ends. CDR3 in DNA: TGTGCCAGTACCCCAGGGGTCGGGGAGCTGTTTTTT. It yields the protein CASTPGVGELFF.

This chain connects TRBV12-3 or TRBV12-4 to TRBJ1-2; 11 nucleotides align to TRBD1. The CDR3 consists of 16 residues. The J segment lost 3 bases and the V segment lost 1 base, leaving 4 bases of the junction unmatched. The DNA of the CDR3 is TGTGCCAGCAGTTTAGGGTGGACAGGGGGCGACTATGGCTACACCTTC. Translated: CASSLGWTGGDYGYTF.

The rearrangement joins TRBV12-3 or TRBV12-4 to TRBJ2-4; TRBD2 agrees at 8 bases. There are 14 residues in the CDR3. V trimming: 5 bases; J trimming: 8 bases; junction bases outside the gene matches: 8. The CDR3 loop is CASSVIQREYIQYF. The DNA of the CDR3 is TGTGCCAGCAGTGTAATCCAGCGGGAGTACATTCAGTACTTC.

This clonotype was detected only a few times. The genes are TRBV15 and TRBJ2-1; possible D gene TRBD1, 5 bases. This CDR3 comprises 16 residues. With 5 bases removed from V and 3 bases from J, the gap between germline ends came to 17 bases. Germline values: CDR1 LNHNV, CDR2 YYDKDF (reference sequence). DNA of the CDR3: TGTGCCACCAGCCGGTTGAGCAGGGAAGGCTACAATGAGCAGTTCTTC. Amino acid sequence: CATSRLSREGYNEQFF.

The table lists this clonotype with a few counts. This chain uses TRBV12-3 or TRBV12-4 with TRBJ2-4; D is possibly TRBD2 (5 bases). This CDR3 is 13 amino acids long. V lost 6 bases to trimming and J lost 9 bases, with 15 bases between them. CDR3 sequence reads: CASSFNGESIQYF. DNA of the CDR3: TGTGCCAGCAGCTTTAACGGGGAGAGCATTCAGTACTTC.

The chain joins TRBV12-3 or TRBV12-4 to TRBJ2-1; a possible D gene is TRBD2 (5 bases). This CDR3 region has 16 residues. The V gene lost 2 bases and the J gene lost 0 bases, with 11 bases spanning the gap. CDR3 sequence reads: CASSLLRDYSYNEQFF. CDR3 nucleotides: TGTGCCAGCAGTTTACTCCGGGATTACTCCTACAATGAGCAGTTCTTC.

The J gene is TRBJ1-1, the V gene TRBV6-6; D ambiguous. The CDR3 consists of 17 residues. The ends were cut back, 2 bases at V and 0 bases at J, with 16 bases in the middle. The V gene's germline CDR1 is MNHNY and CDR2 SVGAGI (reference sequence). CDR3 sequence: CASSYRASPKVNTEAFF. DNA for the CDR3: TGTGCCAGCAGTTACCGGGCCAGCCCGAAGGTGAACACTGAAGCTTTCTTT.

The chain is built from TRBV9 and TRBJ2-5, with 9 bases lining up with TRBD2. This CDR3 is built from 16 residues. In germline, CDR1 is SGDLS, CDR2 YYNGEE. Losses at the gene ends were 0 bases for V and 3 bases for J; bases not matched to a gene: 6. DNA of the CDR3: TGTGCCAGCAGCGTAGGCCTAGCGGGGCCGGAAGAGACCCAGTACTTC. Translated, it gives CASSVGLAGPEETQYF. The entire variable domain, with the rest obtained from reference TRBV9 and TRBJ2-5, is as follows: DSGVTQTPKHLITATGQRVTLRCSPRSGDLSVYWYQQSLDQGLQFLIQYYNGEERAKGNILERFSAQQFPDLHSELNLSSLELGDSALYFCASSVGLAGPEETQYFGPGTRLLVL.

V is TRBV6-5 and J is TRBJ2-1, with unresolved D. CDR1 and CDR2 (germline): MNHEY, SVGAGI. Between the trimmed V and J ends, which lost 2 bases and 0 bases, there was a span of 8 bases. The CDR3 is made up of 15 amino acids. The CDR3 region is CASSYGESSYNEQFF. CDR3 in DNA: TGTGCCAGCAGTTACGGGGAAAGCTCCTACAATGAGCAGTTCTTC.

This clonotype has a count of ten or more. The chain joins TRBV18 to TRBJ2-7, with TRBD2 identical over 11 bases. V shed 8 bases and J 1 base; nucleotides not matched to a gene: 7. Germline CDR1 reads KGHSH; CDR2 reads LQKENI. There are 15 residues in the CDR3. The CDR3 loop reads CASSPGTSGSYEQYF. The DNA for the CDR3 is TGTGCCAGCAGTCCGGGGACTAGCGGATCCTACGAGCAGTACTTC.

This chain links TRBV29-1 with TRBJ2-2; D is unresolved. Germline assignment: CDR1 SQVTM and CDR2 ANQGSEA. The CDR3 has 13 residues. V lost 5 bases to trimming and J lost 0 bases, with 7 bases between them. The CDR3 reads CSVRAANTGELFF. Written as DNA, the CDR3 is TGCAGCGTTAGGGCAGCGAACACCGGGGAGCTGTTTTTT.